The rows below give T cell receptor beta chains drawn from one sample of a study of CD8 T cells in Susac syndrome. TCRdb re-called the immunoSEQ multiplex PCR reads with MiXCR, one entry per CDR3 protein. The sample holds some 99,000 distinct CDR3 sequences, roughly 94% seen once. The sample taken for sequencing was CD4+ T cells from PBMCs. Receptors were obtained from a human donor with Susac syndrome. Each CDR3 is given without its conserved first and last residue. A D gene is named only where the DNA matches it firmly.

j_call | d_call | cdr3_length | v_call | cdr3_aa
TRBJ2-5 | NA | 11 | TRBV11-2 | ASSTSRGETQY
TRBJ2-5 | NA | 8 | TRBV6-1 | ASTGETQY
TRBJ2-7 | TRBD1 | 12 | TRBV12-3/TRBV12-4 | ASSLYRGTDEQY
TRBJ2-1 | NA | 11 | TRBV6-4 | ASSDSPWGREF
TRBJ2-7 | NA | 14 | TRBV19 | ASSTPPGAANYEQY
TRBJ2-1 | NA | 12 | TRBV25-1 | ASRRAGRENEQF
TRBJ1-6 | TRBD1 | 14 | TRBV20-1 | SARDRLAGGRTPLH
TRBJ1-2 | NA | 12 | TRBV30 | AWSPGHHNYGYT
TRBJ1-1 | NA | 8 | TRBV29-1 | SVEVAGAF
TRBJ2-3 | TRBD2 | 12 | TRBV29-1 | SVAGGRVTDTQY
TRBJ2-1 | TRBD2 | 12 | TRBV30 | AWSKTSGRNEQF